This T cell receptor beta chain was sequenced in a study of blood T cells in healthy people across ages. The V and J ends lost 4 bases and 11 bases, in that order; junction bases with no gene match: 16. Germline V lookup: CDR1 SGHRS, CDR2 YFSETQ. There are 15 residues in the CDR3. The second PCR ran roughly 7 to 12 cycles with a sample-barcoded 5' primer and J-beta primers. TCRdb called the 5' RACE reads again in MiXCR, with one record for every CDR3 protein. The sample has 1.5 million to 2 million distinct CDR3 sequences, 49% seen once; the top ten hold approximately 2.1%. The sequencing sample was made of blood. This rearrangement joins TRBV5-1 to TRBJ2-5, with 8 bases lining up with TRBD1. The receptor's source is a middle-aged woman in good health. CDR3: CASSRTGQEYYGQYF. CDR3 DNA sequence: TGCGCCAGCAGCCGGACGGGACAGGAGTACTACGGGCAGTACTTC.